Listed below are T cell receptor beta chains from one sample, sequenced in a study of T-cell memory formation after mild COVID-19. TCRdb passed the 5' RACE reads through MiXCR, listing each CDR3 protein once. The sample consists of 180,000 or so distinct CDR3 sequences, 11% of them appearing once. Sequenced sample: PBMCs or a T cell subset sorted from them (not recorded which). These receptors originate from a man aged 18 to 35 who had mild COVID-19 (a few samples of this study predate the infection). Cell type and time point are not known. Each CDR3 is given with its conserved first and last residue. The order of the fields is V gene, D gene, J gene, clone size, CDR3 DNA, CDR3 protein. D genes are given only for firm matches. Where a row states a size, it is once, few, many or the class of an expanded clone; other rows omit it.

>TRBV10-3|NA|TRBJ2-3|few
TGTGCCATCAAGGACAGCTACACAGATACGCAGTATTTT
CAIKDSYTDTQYF
>TRBV9|NA|TRBJ2-6|NA
TGTGCCAGCAGCCGGTCCCCTGGGGCCAACGTCCTGACTTTC
CASSRSPGANVLTF
>TRBV12-3/TRBV12-4|NA|TRBJ2-2|NA
TGTGCCAGCAGTTTGACAGAGGGCACCGGGGAGCTGTTTTTT
CASSLTEGTGELFF
>TRBV6-5|NA|TRBJ1-6|few
TGTGCCAGCAGTCCTCTCCGGGGTTCACCCCTCCACTTT
CASSPLRGSPLHF
>TRBV20-1|NA|TRBJ1-4|few
TGCAGTGCTAGAGAGACAGGAGAGGATGAAAAACTGTTTTTT
CSARETGEDEKLFF
>TRBV5-4|TRBD2|TRBJ2-3|few
TGTGCCAGCAGCTTTAAGCTAGCGGGGGGTAGCACAGATACGCAGTATTTT
CASSFKLAGGSTDTQYF
>TRBV7-9|NA|TRBJ2-7|NA
TGTGCCAGCAGCCAGGGGGGCTACTCCTACGAGCAGTACTTC
CASSQGGYSYEQYF
>TRBV9|NA|TRBJ1-1|NA
TGTGCCAGCAGCGTAGGGAAGGGAGTAGCTTTCTTT
CASSVGKGVAFF
>TRBV7-9|NA|TRBJ1-2|few
TGTGCCAGCAGAACAGACGGGGCAGTCTATGGCTACACCTTC
CASRTDGAVYGYTF
>TRBV7-2|NA|TRBJ2-3|NA
TGTGCCAGCAGCGTCCTTGGATCAGATACGCAGTATTTT
CASSVLGSDTQYF
>TRBV7-3|NA|TRBJ2-7|few
TGTGCCAGCTTTTCCGCTGACGAGCAGTACTTC
CASFSADEQYF
>TRBV10-3|TRBD2|TRBJ2-5|many
TGTGCCATCAGTGAAGGCGGGGGGGCCCGTGAGACCCAGTACTTC
CAISEGGGARETQYF
>TRBV12-3/TRBV12-4|NA|TRBJ2-2|many
TGTGCCAGCAGTTTATTTAGGGTCACCGGGGAGCTGTTTTTT
CASSLFRVTGELFF
>TRBV7-6|NA|TRBJ2-5|few
TGTGCCAGCAGCTCATGGAGGGTAGAGACCCAGTACTTC
CASSSWRVETQYF
>TRBV19|NA|TRBJ2-7|few
TGTGCCAGTAGTATTACAGGGATTTTCGGCTACGAGCAGTACTTC
CASSITGIFGYEQYF
>TRBV4-2|TRBD2|TRBJ2-4|few
TGTGCCAGCAGCCAAGGGCTCCAGCGGGGGCTAAAAAACATTCAGTACTTC
CASSQGLQRGLKNIQYF
>TRBV4-3|TRBD2|TRBJ2-5|many
TGCGCCAGCAGCGACGTAAGCGGGGGGAACCGGCAGACCCAGTACTTC
CASSDVSGGNRQTQYF
>TRBV25-1|NA|TRBJ2-3|few
TGTGCCAGCAGTGAACCCAGGTTCCTCGCAGATACGCAGTATTTT
CASSEPRFLADTQYF
>TRBV7-2|NA|TRBJ2-2|NA
TGTGCCAGCAGCTTAGTTTTAGCCGGGGAGCTGTTTTTT
CASSLVLAGELFF
>TRBV4-3|NA|TRBJ2-2|few
TGCGCCAGCAGCCAAGATACAGGGTGGAACACCGGGGAGCTGTTTTTT
CASSQDTGWNTGELFF
>TRBV27|NA|TRBJ2-5|NA
TGTGCCAGCAGCAGGTACCAAGAGACCCAGTACTTC
CASSRYQETQYF
>TRBV12-3/TRBV12-4|TRBD1|TRBJ1-5|NA
TGTGCCAGCAGTTTATTCCCTACAGGGGACAATCAGCCCCAGCATTTT
CASSLFPTGDNQPQHF
>TRBV7-9|NA|TRBJ1-2|few
TGTGCCAGCAGCGCCGGGGTCTATGGCTACACCTTC
CASSAGVYGYTF
>TRBV7-9|NA|TRBJ1-2|many
TGTGCCAGCAGCTTAGGTACCGGGAACGGCTACACCTTC
CASSLGTGNGYTF
>TRBV5-1|NA|TRBJ2-2|NA
TGCGCCAGCAGCCGCGGGATGGACACCGGGGAGCTGTTTTTT
CASSRGMDTGELFF
>TRBV5-1|NA|TRBJ2-2|few
TGCGCCAGCAGCTCGGACGGAAACACCGGGGAGCTGTTTTTT
CASSSDGNTGELFF
>TRBV7-8|NA|TRBJ2-3|NA
TGTGCCAGCAGGTGGGGAGATACGCAGTATTTT
CASRWGDTQYF
>TRBV20-1|NA|TRBJ1-2|few
TGCAGTGCTAGAGTGTCGGGACGTAGGAACTATGGCTACACCTTC
CSARVSGRRNYGYTF
>TRBV5-8|NA|TRBJ1-1|few
TGTGCCAGCTTGATAAGGGGACGAGGGAGCACTGAAGCTTTCTTT
CASLIRGRGSTEAFF
>TRBV19|TRBD1|TRBJ2-5|NA
TGTGCCAGTACATCTAAGCAAGGGGGCCAGACCCAGTACTTC
CASTSKQGGQTQYF
>TRBV13|NA|TRBJ2-7|many
TGTGCCAGCAGCTTAGGCCCCCCAGCTCCCGAGCAGTACTTC
CASSLGPPAPEQYF
>TRBV5-1|TRBD1|TRBJ2-1|NA
TGCGCCAGCAGCCCCCTCGGGACAGGGGGCAATGAGCAGTTCTTC
CASSPLGTGGNEQFF
>TRBV2|TRBD1|TRBJ2-1|few
TGTGCCAGCAGTAACAATTACAGGGGGCGCTTCTACAATGAGCAGTTCTTC
CASSNNYRGRFYNEQFF
>TRBV12-3/TRBV12-4|NA|TRBJ1-4|NA
TGTGCCAGCAGTTTCGGAGGGACTAATGAAAAACTGTTTTTT
CASSFGGTNEKLFF
>TRBV5-1|NA|TRBJ1-6|few
TGCGCCAGCAGCTCACAGGGAGCGGGAGCGAATTCACCCCTCCACTTT
CASSSQGAGANSPLHF
>TRBV20-1|NA|TRBJ2-1|many
TGCAGTGCTAGAGAGGGGGGGCACTACAATGAGCAGTTCTTC
CSAREGGHYNEQFF
>TRBV6-5|NA|TRBJ1-1|NA
TGTGCCAGCAGTCGCTACGGGACGGGGGTTAACGCTGAAGCTTTCTTT
CASSRYGTGVNAEAFF
>TRBV3-1|TRBD1|TRBJ1-3|few
TGTGCCAGCAGCCAAGATTCAGGGGGCTCTGGAAACACCATATATTTT
CASSQDSGGSGNTIYF
>TRBV2|NA|TRBJ2-2|few
TGTGCCAGCAGCTCAGCGGCCGCGAACACCGGGGAGCTGTTTTTT
CASSSAAANTGELFF
>TRBV7-9|TRBD1|TRBJ1-1|few
TGTGCCAGCAGCTCGGGACCCGGGACAGCTAACACTGAAGCTTTCTTT
CASSSGPGTANTEAFF
>TRBV6-2/TRBV6-3|NA|TRBJ2-1|NA
TGTGCCAGCAGTTACCAGACATCTAGAGATGAGCAGTTCTTC
CASSYQTSRDEQFF
>TRBV10-1|NA|TRBJ1-1|NA
TGCGCCAGCAGTTGGGGGGGAGCGGCTGAAGCTTTCTTT
CASSWGGAAEAFF
>TRBV5-1|NA|TRBJ2-6|NA
TGCGCCAGCAGCTTGAATTCTGGTGGGGCCAACGTCCTGACTTTC
CASSLNSGGANVLTF
>TRBV20-1|NA|TRBJ2-5|NA
TGCAGTGCTAGAGATCGGAGCGGCGGCGTTGAAGAGACCCAGTACTTC
CSARDRSGGVEETQYF
>TRBV20-1|NA|TRBJ1-1|few
TGCAGTGCTCCACGACAGGTGAACACTGAAGCTTTCTTT
CSAPRQVNTEAFF
>TRBV30|NA|TRBJ2-7|few
TGTGCCTGGAGTCCGTCCGCCTACGAGCAGTACTTC
CAWSPSAYEQYF
>TRBV12-3/TRBV12-4|NA|TRBJ1-1|NA
TGTGCCAGCAGGCCGAGGTCCTCGAACGGCGCTGAAGCTTTCTTT
CASRPRSSNGAEAFF
>TRBV20-1|NA|TRBJ2-2|few
TGCAGTGCTAGACCCCGGAGACGGGACACCGGGGAGCTGTTTTTT
CSARPRRRDTGELFF
>TRBV19|TRBD1|TRBJ1-1|few
TGTGCCAGTAGTACATTACGGGACAGGGGAAACACTGAAGCTTTCTTT
CASSTLRDRGNTEAFF
>TRBV20-1|TRBD1|TRBJ1-1|NA
TGCAGTGCTGGCCCGACAGGGGCTAATCAAGCTTTCTTT
CSAGPTGANQAFF
>TRBV6-2/TRBV6-3|NA|TRBJ1-1|NA
TGTGCCAGCAGCACACTCTACAGGGAGTTGGACGCTTTCTTT
CASSTLYRELDAFF
>TRBV4-2|NA|TRBJ1-1|NA
TGTGCCAGCAGCCAAGACTGGGGTCTTGAAGCTTTCTTT
CASSQDWGLEAFF
>TRBV12-3/TRBV12-4|TRBD2|TRBJ2-1|NA
TGTGCCAGCAGCCTCCATCTAGCGGGGGCGACTATTGATGAGCAGTTCTTC
CASSLHLAGATIDEQFF
>TRBV7-9|NA|TRBJ2-5|NA
TGTGCCAGCAGCCCTCAGGACGCGGGGACCCAGTACTTC
CASSPQDAGTQYF
>TRBV12-3/TRBV12-4|TRBD1|TRBJ1-2|many
TGTGCCACCAGATCGGGACAGGGGTATGGCTACACCTTC
CATRSGQGYGYTF
>TRBV4-2|TRBD2|TRBJ2-2|few
TGTGCCAGCAGCCAAGATCCGGCCTTTAGCGGGGGGGCCGTCGGGGAGCTGTTTTTT
CASSQDPAFSGGAVGELFF
>TRBV4-3|NA|TRBJ1-4|NA
TGCGCCAGCAGCCAGGGAGGCAGTAATGAAAAACTGTTTTTT
CASSQGGSNEKLFF
>TRBV4-2|TRBD2|TRBJ2-1|NA
TGTGCCAGCAGCGCAACCCCGGGACTAGCGGGGGCCTACAATGAGCAGTTCTTC
CASSATPGLAGAYNEQFF
>TRBV5-6|TRBD2|TRBJ2-5|NA
TGTGCCAGCAGCTTGTCGGGACTACTCCAGACCCAGTACTTC
CASSLSGLLQTQYF
>TRBV18|NA|TRBJ1-2|NA
TGTGCCAGCTCGACAGATTCATTAGGGAGATCGGACTATGGCTACACCTTC
CASSTDSLGRSDYGYTF